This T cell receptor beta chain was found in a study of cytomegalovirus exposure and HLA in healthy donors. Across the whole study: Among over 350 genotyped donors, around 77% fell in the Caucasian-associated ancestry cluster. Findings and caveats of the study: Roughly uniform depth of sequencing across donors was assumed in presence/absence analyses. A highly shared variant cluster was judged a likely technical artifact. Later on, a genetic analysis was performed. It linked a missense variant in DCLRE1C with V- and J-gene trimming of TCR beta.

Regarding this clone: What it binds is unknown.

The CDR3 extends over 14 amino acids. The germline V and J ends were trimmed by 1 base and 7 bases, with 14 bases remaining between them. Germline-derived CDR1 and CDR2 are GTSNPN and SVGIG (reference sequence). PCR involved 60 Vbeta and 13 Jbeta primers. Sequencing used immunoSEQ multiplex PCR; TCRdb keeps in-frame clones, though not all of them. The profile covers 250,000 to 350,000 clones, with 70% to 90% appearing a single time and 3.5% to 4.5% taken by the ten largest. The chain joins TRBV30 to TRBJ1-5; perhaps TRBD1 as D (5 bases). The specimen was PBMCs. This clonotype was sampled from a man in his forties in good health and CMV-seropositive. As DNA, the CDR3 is TGTGCCTGGAGTGCCGGGGGTTCTGGACAGCCCCAGCATTTT. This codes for CAWSAGGSGQPQHF.